This T cell receptor beta chain comes out of a study of T cell repertoires in cytomegalovirus infection (dated by TCRdb to 2018 to 2020). With regard to the full study: The peptide stimulations were aimed at well-studied HLA-B-restricted epitopes as well as recently identified HLA-C-restricted CMV epitopes, whose presentation resists viral immunomodulation. Donor HLA type was relevant to the analysis, as public TCR beta signatures indicated carriage of CMV infection together with the matching HLA type. Broader findings and caveats from the paper: Cumulative frequency of public TCR beta family members discriminated carriers of CMV infection plus the relevant HLA type in this cohort and an independent approximately 360-donor cohort. The ex vivo response was dominated by HLA-C-restricted CMV-specific TCR beta clonotypes, which also provided the single most frequent clonotype in two of eight donors.

V and J are truncated by 5 bases and 2 bases respectively, leaving an intervening sequence of 6 bases. There are 12 amino acids in the CDR3, from cysteine to phenylalanine inclusive. The DNA shown is the 36-base CDR3, in frame from base 1. Based on the germline V gene (reference sequence), the CDR1 and CDR2 sequences are SEHNR and FQNEAQ. According to the study, the label for this sample's treatment or condition signals: in vitro stimulation with specific CMV peptide epitopes to enrich CMV-specific T cells. This clonotype was recorded many times. The target of this receptor is not known. No qualities accompany the bases; no much larger clone lies one base away. This sample was sequenced with an Illumina HiSeq 1500. In TCRdb, the public reads were trimmed at Q25 with fastp and aligned with MiXCR, with productive beta chains retained. Merged by CDR3 protein, the rows form single entries marked with the most common genes and DNA. In this sample the table shows tens of thousands of distinct CDR3 sequences, more than 20% of which occur a single time. Of the sample, roughly 50% is held by the ten largest clones.

The clonotype was recovered from a human donor in good health (CMV status not recorded). Some clones in this sample may be carry-over from other donors' samples. The specimen was CD8+ T cells from cultured PBMCs, collected from culture after CMV antigen stimulation. The chain uses TRBV7-9 and TRBJ2-5, with an unclear D gene assignment. The CDR3 amino acid sequence is: CASSRPQETQYF. The nucleotide sequence reads TGTGCCAGCAGCCGACCTCAAGAGACCCAGTACTTC.